Listed below are T cell receptor beta chains from one sample, sequenced in a study of monozygotic twins with inflammatory bowel disease. TCRdb re-called the 5' RACE reads; one entry per CDR3 protein, DNA not given. The sample totals a few hundred thousand distinct CDR3 sequences. Sequencing input: blood. These receptors all stem from a human donor with ulcerative colitis or Crohn's disease, or a healthy co-twin of an affected twin (not recorded which). Both conserved end residues are part of each CDR3. The order of the fields is J gene, V gene, CDR3 length, CDR3 protein.

j_call: TRBJ2-3; v_call: TRBV14; cdr3_length: 18; cdr3_aa: CASSSGGGGTPSTDTQYF
j_call: TRBJ2-7; v_call: TRBV20-1; cdr3_length: 11; cdr3_aa: CSASPYYEQYF
j_call: TRBJ1-1; v_call: TRBV14; cdr3_length: 14; cdr3_aa: CASSTAGLGAEAFF
j_call: TRBJ2-7; v_call: TRBV19; cdr3_length: 14; cdr3_aa: CASSGDYYSYEQYF
j_call: TRBJ2-7; v_call: TRBV20-1; cdr3_length: 15; cdr3_aa: CSAQTQRRSSYEQYF
j_call: TRBJ2-5; v_call: TRBV27; cdr3_length: 16; cdr3_aa: CASSLFQGASQETQYF
j_call: TRBJ2-6; v_call: TRBV20-1; cdr3_length: 15; cdr3_aa: CSASVQTSGANVLTF
j_call: TRBJ2-1; v_call: TRBV27; cdr3_length: 13; cdr3_aa: CASSLFRNWEQFF
j_call: TRBJ1-5; v_call: TRBV5-1; cdr3_length: 15; cdr3_aa: CASSLQGMGNQPQHF
j_call: TRBJ1-1; v_call: TRBV19; cdr3_length: 14; cdr3_aa: CASSNRAGGTEAFF
j_call: TRBJ2-4; v_call: TRBV20-1; cdr3_length: 13; cdr3_aa: CSAPLGGRYIQYF
j_call: TRBJ2-7; v_call: TRBV14; cdr3_length: 14; cdr3_aa: CASSQPGETREQYF
j_call: TRBJ1-5; v_call: TRBV5-1; cdr3_length: 13; cdr3_aa: CASRLGDGQPQHF
j_call: TRBJ1-5; v_call: TRBV28; cdr3_length: 18; cdr3_aa: CASSPPGQGASSNQPQHF
j_call: TRBJ2-5; v_call: TRBV5-1; cdr3_length: 14; cdr3_aa: CASSLEGGRETQYF
j_call: TRBJ2-1; v_call: TRBV7-6; cdr3_length: 15; cdr3_aa: CASSSWGTGADEQFF
j_call: TRBJ1-5; v_call: TRBV28; cdr3_length: 18; cdr3_aa: CASSLSVLRQSSNQPQHF
j_call: TRBJ2-2; v_call: TRBV15; cdr3_length: 15; cdr3_aa: CATSSSGSETGELFF
j_call: TRBJ1-2; v_call: TRBV28; cdr3_length: 12; cdr3_aa: CAISSGTYGYTF
j_call: TRBJ2-7; v_call: TRBV25-1; cdr3_length: 14; cdr3_aa: CASSETESSYEQYF
j_call: TRBJ2-3; v_call: TRBV5-1; cdr3_length: 13; cdr3_aa: CASSWRDGDTQYF
j_call: TRBJ2-7; v_call: TRBV6-5; cdr3_length: 14; cdr3_aa: CASSFRGVDYEQYF
j_call: TRBJ2-4; v_call: TRBV5-1; cdr3_length: 15; cdr3_aa: CASSTGLGGENIQYF
j_call: TRBJ2-6; v_call: TRBV20-1; cdr3_length: 15; cdr3_aa: CSAGVGTGGANVLTF
j_call: TRBJ2-3; v_call: TRBV5-1; cdr3_length: 16; cdr3_aa: CASSPPDSDGTDTQYF
j_call: TRBJ2-5; v_call: TRBV9; cdr3_length: 15; cdr3_aa: CASSVDGGLLETQYF
j_call: TRBJ2-5; v_call: TRBV28; cdr3_length: 16; cdr3_aa: CASSVRTAFGRETQYF